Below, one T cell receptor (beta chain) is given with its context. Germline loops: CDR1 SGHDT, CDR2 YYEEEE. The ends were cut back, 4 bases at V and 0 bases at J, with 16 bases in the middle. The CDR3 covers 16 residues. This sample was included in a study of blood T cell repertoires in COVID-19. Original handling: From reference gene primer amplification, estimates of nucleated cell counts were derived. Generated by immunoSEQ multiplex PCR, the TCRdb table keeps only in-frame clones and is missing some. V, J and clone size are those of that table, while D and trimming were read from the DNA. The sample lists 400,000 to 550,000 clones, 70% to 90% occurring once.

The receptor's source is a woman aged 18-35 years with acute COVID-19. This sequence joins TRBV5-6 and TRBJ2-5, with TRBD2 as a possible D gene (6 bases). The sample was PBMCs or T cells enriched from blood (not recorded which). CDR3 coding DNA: TGTGCCAGCAGCCCCCCTGGGGTAGCGGACCAAGAGACCCAGTACTTC. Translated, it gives CASSPPGVADQETQYF.